The following is a TCR beta chain sequence with its context. Its specificity is not known. The data were obtained in a study of OX40 agonist ivuxolimab in advanced cancers. Study-level findings and limits: Among the lowest peripheral clonal expansion occurred in 0.1-3.0 mg/kg partial responders.

The CDR3 consists of 15 residues. V was cut by 5 bases and J by 8 bases, with 19 bases left in between. The germline V gene encodes CDR1 SEHNR and CDR2 FQNEAQ (reference sequence). Sequencing used immunoSEQ multiplex PCR; TCRdb keeps in-frame clones, though not all of them. The repertoire has over 35,000 clones, approximately 85% of them found once; the top ten carry approximately 15%. Sequences were derived from CD4+ or CD8+ T cells sorted from blood, sampled in a trial of the OX40 agonist ivuxolimab. This chain connects TRBV7-9 to TRBJ2-1; D is undetermined. The receptor was derived from an adult with an advanced solid tumor such as melanoma, head and neck, liver or kidney cancer. The CDR3, as DNA: TGTGCCAGCAGCCCACGGAAGGGAATGAGCGATGAGCAGTTCTTC. Translating gives CASSPRKGMSDEQFF.